The rows below give T cell receptor beta chains drawn from one sample of a study of blood T cell repertoires in COVID-19. TCRdb keeps only in-frame clones here, not all; method: immunoSEQ multiplex PCR. The repertoire holds 130,000 to 150,000 clones, with around 84% as singletons. Sequenced sample: peripheral blood. Source of these receptors: a man in his sixties with active or convalescent COVID-19. CDR3s include the opening cysteine and the closing phenylalanine or tryptophan. A D gene is named only where the DNA matches it firmly. Clone size is given for some rows only: seen once, a few or many times, or a class if the clone is expanded.

TRBJ1-1,.,TRBV18,.,TGTGCCAGCTCAGTCAACGGGGGTCGGGACACTGAAGCTTTCTTT,CASSVNGGRDTEAFF
TRBJ2-5,.,TRBV14,TRBD2,TGTGCCAGCAGGTCCAGCGGGGGGTCGGAGACCCAGTACTTC,CASRSSGGSETQYF
TRBJ1-1,.,TRBV11-3,TRBD1,TGTGCCAGCAGCCTAGCCGCCGGGACAGGGACCTTGAACACTGAAGCTTTCTTT,CASSLAAGTGTLNTEAFF
TRBJ1-1,once,TRBV18,.,TGTGCCAGCTCACCACCGTACAGGGCGAACACTGAAGCTTTCTTT,CASSPPYRANTEAFF
TRBJ2-7,.,TRBV19,TRBD1,TGTGCCAGTAGTTTAAACAGGGGCTCCTACGAGCAGTACTTC,CASSLNRGSYEQYF
TRBJ2-2,.,TRBV2,.,TGTGCCAGCAACCACGGCGGTCTTAACACCGGGGAGCTGTTTTTT,CASNHGGLNTGELFF
TRBJ2-7,.,TRBV7-9,TRBD2,TGTGCCAGCAGCTTAACTAGCGGGGGGATAAGCTCCTACGAGCAGTACTTC,CASSLTSGGISSYEQYF
TRBJ1-2,.,TRBV28,.,TGTGCCAGCAGTTACACTAACTATGGCTACACCTTC,CASSYTNYGYTF
TRBJ1-2,few,TRBV19,TRBD1,TGTGCCAGTTCCGGGACAGGGGGTTATGGCTACACCTTC,CASSGTGGYGYTF
TRBJ2-3,.,TRBV7-9,.,TGTGCCAGCAGTTTGAGAGCCGCTAGCACAGATACGCAGTATTTT,CASSLRAASTDTQYF
TRBJ2-2,.,TRBV13,TRBD1,TGTGCCAGCAGCTCCGCCCACAGGGGCGAGGCCGGGGAGCTGTTTTTT,CASSSAHRGEAGELFF
TRBJ1-1,.,TRBV19,TRBD1,TGTGCCAGTAGCACAGGGGGCTATTCCATGTACACTGAAGCTTTCTTT,CASSTGGYSMYTEAFF
TRBJ1-5,.,TRBV12-3/TRBV12-4,.,TGTGCCAGCAGTTTAGGCGGGGACCAGCCCCAGCATTTT,CASSLGGDQPQHF
TRBJ2-1,.,TRBV19,TRBD1,TGTGCCAGTAGTGAAACGCACAGGGGCTACAATGAGCAGTTCTTC,CASSETHRGYNEQFF
TRBJ1-6,.,TRBV10-3,.,TGTGCCATCAGTGGACCAGGGGATAAATCACCCCTCCACTTT,CAISGPGDKSPLHF
TRBJ1-6,.,TRBV30,.,TGTGCCTGGAGGGAAAGCAGGGGCTCCTATAATTCACCCCTCCACTTT,CAWRESRGSYNSPLHF
TRBJ1-2,.,TRBV5-1,.,TGCGCCAGCAGCATTACGGGGGGTTCTAACTATGGCTACACCTTC,CASSITGGSNYGYTF
TRBJ1-4,.,TRBV6-5,.,TGTGCCACCTACCCTTTTGGACGGGGTGAAAAACTGTTTTTT,CATYPFGRGEKLFF
TRBJ2-3,.,TRBV19,.,TGTGCCAGTAGGTCCTGGGCGGGAGATACGCAGTATTTT,CASRSWAGDTQYF
TRBJ1-1,few,TRBV20-1,.,TGCAGTGCTCCACGACAGACTGAAGCTTTCTTT,CSAPRQTEAFF
TRBJ2-2,many,TRBV29-1,.,TGCAGCGGGGGGAGCAACACCGGGGAGCTGTTTTTT,CSGGSNTGELFF
TRBJ2-7,.,TRBV19,TRBD1,TGTGCCAGTAGTATTACAAATCGAAGGTCCGGGACAGGGGGCTCCTACGAGCAGTACTTC,CASSITNRRSGTGGSYEQYF
TRBJ1-2,.,TRBV6-2/TRBV6-3,.,TGTGCCAGCAGTCAGGGAAACTATGGCTACACCTTC,CASSQGNYGYTF
TRBJ1-2,.,TRBV27,.,TGTGCCAGCAGTTTAGAGGGCGGCTATGGCTACACCTTC,CASSLEGGYGYTF